Described below is a single T cell receptor beta chain sequence and its context. Its specificity is unknown. Germline assignment: CDR1 MNHEY and CDR2 SMNVEV (reference sequence). The CDR3 has 16 residues. The V segment lost 0 bases and the J segment 1 base; nucleotides outside the gene matches: 6. The record originates from a study of shared clonotypes between healthy human individuals. Study summary: In total, the donors were two women and a few men aged 18 to 49.

The study's findings and limits: The small donor group covered limited genetic and exposure diversity. Clonotype sharing among donors likely depends on sequencing depth.

The test was conducted at deep level. Sequenced by immunoSEQ multiplex PCR; TCRdb stores in-frame clones only, minus some. The profile covers about 820,000 clones, with roughly 92% appearing a single time and 24% taken by the ten largest. The naive CD8 subset, CD45RO-negative cells positively selected for CCR7, excluded terminally differentiated effector memory CD45RA+ cells. The chain links TRBV27 to TRBJ2-7; 7 bases line up with TRBD1. Sequenced: naive CD8+ T cells sorted from blood. The origin of this receptor is a man aged 30 to 39 in good health. The CDR3 DNA follows: TGTGCCAGCAGTTTATCCACCGGGACAGCGTCCTACGAGCAGTACTTC. Its translation: CASSLSTGTASYEQYF.